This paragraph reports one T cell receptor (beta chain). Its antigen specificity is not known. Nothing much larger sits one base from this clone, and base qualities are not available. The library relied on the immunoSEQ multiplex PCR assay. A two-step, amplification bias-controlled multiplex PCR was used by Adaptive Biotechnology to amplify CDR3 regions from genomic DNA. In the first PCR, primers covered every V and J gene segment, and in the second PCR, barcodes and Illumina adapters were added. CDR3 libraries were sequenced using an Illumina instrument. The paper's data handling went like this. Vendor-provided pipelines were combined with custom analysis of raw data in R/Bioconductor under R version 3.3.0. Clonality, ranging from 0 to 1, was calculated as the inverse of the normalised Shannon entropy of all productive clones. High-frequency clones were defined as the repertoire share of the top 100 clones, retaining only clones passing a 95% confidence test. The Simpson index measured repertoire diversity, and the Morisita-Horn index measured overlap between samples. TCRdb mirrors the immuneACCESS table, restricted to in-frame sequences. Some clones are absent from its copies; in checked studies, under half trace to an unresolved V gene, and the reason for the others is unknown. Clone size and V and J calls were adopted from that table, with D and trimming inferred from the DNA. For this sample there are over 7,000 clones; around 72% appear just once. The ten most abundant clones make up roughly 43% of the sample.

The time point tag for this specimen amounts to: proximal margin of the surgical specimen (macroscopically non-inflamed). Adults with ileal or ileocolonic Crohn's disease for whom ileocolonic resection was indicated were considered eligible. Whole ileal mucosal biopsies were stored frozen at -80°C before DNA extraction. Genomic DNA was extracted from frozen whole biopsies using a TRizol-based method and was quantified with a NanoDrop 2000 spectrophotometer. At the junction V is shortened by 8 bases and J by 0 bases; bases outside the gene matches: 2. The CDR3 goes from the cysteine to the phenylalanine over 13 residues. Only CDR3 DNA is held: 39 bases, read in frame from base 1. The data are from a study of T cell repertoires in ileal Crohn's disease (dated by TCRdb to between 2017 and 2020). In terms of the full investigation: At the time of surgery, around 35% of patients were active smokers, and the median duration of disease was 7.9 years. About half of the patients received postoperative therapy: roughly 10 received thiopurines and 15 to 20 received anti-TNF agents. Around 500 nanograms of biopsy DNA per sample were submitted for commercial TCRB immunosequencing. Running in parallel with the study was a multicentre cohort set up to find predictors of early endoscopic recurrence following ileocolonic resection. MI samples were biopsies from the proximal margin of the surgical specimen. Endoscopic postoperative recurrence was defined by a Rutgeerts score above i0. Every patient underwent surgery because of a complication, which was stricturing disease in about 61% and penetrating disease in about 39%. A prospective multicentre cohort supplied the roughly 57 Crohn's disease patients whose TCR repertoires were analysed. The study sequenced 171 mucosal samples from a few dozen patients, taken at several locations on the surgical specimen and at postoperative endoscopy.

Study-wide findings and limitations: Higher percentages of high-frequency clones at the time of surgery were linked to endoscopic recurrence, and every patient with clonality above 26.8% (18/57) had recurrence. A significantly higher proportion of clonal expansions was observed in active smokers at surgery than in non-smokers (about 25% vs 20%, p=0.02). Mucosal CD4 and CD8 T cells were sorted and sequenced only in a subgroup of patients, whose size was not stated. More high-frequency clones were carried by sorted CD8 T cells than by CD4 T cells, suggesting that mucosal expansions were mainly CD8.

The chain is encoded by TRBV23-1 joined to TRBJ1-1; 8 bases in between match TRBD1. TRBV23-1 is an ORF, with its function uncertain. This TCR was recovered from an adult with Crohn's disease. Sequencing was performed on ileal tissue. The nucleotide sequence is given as TGCGCCAGCGGGACAGGAGTGAACACTGAAGCTTTCTTT. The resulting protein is CASGTGVNTEAFF.